These 28 T cell receptor beta chains came from one sample sequenced in a study of shared clonotypes between healthy human individuals. Repertoires were generated with immunoSEQ multiplex PCR, while TCRdb's copy carries only in-frame clones and drops some. Of a few million clones in the sample, over 85% were seen once. The sample was naive CD4+ T cells from PBMCs. Subset specified: CD45RA+ positively selected. The source of these receptors is a man between 18 and 29 years old in good health. Some clones in this sample may be carry-over from other donors' samples.

The chain uses TRBV28 and TRBJ1-2; unclear D gene. The CDR3 runs 12 residues. Germline V gene lookup returns CDR1 MDHEN and CDR2 SYDVKM. The V and J ends lost 4 bases and 4 bases respectively, with 7 bases between them. CDR3 protein: CASSWTIYGYTF. The CDR3 DNA is TGTGCCAGCAGTTGGACCATCTATGGCTACACCTTC.

The chain joins TRBV28 to TRBJ2-4; 7 nucleotides line up with TRBD2. This CDR3 contains 17 residues. The V gene's germline CDR1 is MDHEN and CDR2 SYDVKM. Trimming cost V 1 base and J 0 bases; bases outside gene matches: 6. The CDR3 DNA reads TGTGCCAGCAGTTTATATGGGGGAGGGAAAGCCAAAAACATTCAGTACTTC. This codes for CASSLYGGGKAKNIQYF.

This clone has more than one count but fewer than ten. The chain joins TRBV28 to TRBJ1-2; D not resolved. Germline V gives CDR1 MDHEN, CDR2 SYDVKM. The CDR3 extends over 16 amino acids. V was clipped by 5 bases and J by 4 bases, with 20 bases between them. CDR3 in amino acids: CASSPGSPIVLYGYTF. CDR3 nucleotide sequence: TGTGCCAGCAGTCCGGGTTCCCCGATAGTTCTCTATGGCTACACCTTC.

The gene calls are TRBV5-8 and TRBJ2-7, with D unclear. The CDR3 is 12 residues long. CDR1 and CDR2 (germline): SGHTS, YDEGEE. Trimming took off 2 bases at V and 0 bases at J, with 3 bases between the two ends. The CDR3 coding sequence is TGTGCCAGCAGCTTCCTCTCCTACGAGCAGTACTTC. Translated, it gives CASSFLSYEQYF.

This rearrangement joins TRBV7-2 to TRBJ2-3, with D perhaps assigned TRBD1 or TRBD2 (6 bases each). The ends were cut back, 5 bases at V and 4 bases at J, with 16 bases in the middle. In germline, CDR1 is SGHTA, CDR2 FQGNSA. This CDR3 has 15 amino acids. The CDR3 here is CASSPGGGVPDTQYF. The CDR3 bases are TGTGCCAGCAGCCCCGGAGGGGGAGTACCAGATACGCAGTATTTT.

This chain joins TRBV5-1 and TRBJ2-7, with D perhaps being TRBD1 or TRBD2 (5 bases each). The CDR3 is 15 amino acids. Germline CDR1 and CDR2: SGHRS and YFSETQ. Trimming shortened V by 5 bases and J by 11 bases, and 26 bases separated the two germline ends. For the CDR3, the DNA is TGCGCCAGCAGTCTAGGTGGGACGGAGCTACAGACGAAGTACTTC. Its protein is CASSLGGTELQTKYF.

The J gene is TRBJ1-2, the V gene TRBV5-1; 7 bases are a match to TRBD1. The CDR3 contains 12 residues. Germline V CDR1 and CDR2: SGHRS, YFSETQ. The V segment lost 4 bases and the J segment 10 bases; nucleotides outside the gene matches: 7. The CDR3, as DNA: TGCGCCAGCAGCCCGGGGACAGATAACTACACCTTC. Its protein product is CASSPGTDNYTF.

DNA for the CDR3: TGCAGTGTCCAGGGCCGCGAAAAACTGTTTTTT. This encodes CSVQGREKLFF. This chain links TRBV20-1 with TRBJ1-4, with D perhaps TRBD1 (5 bases). The CDR3 runs to 11 residues. The V and J ends lost 7 bases and 8 bases respectively, with 11 bases between them. Germline V gene sequence: CDR1 DFQATT, CDR2 SNEGSKA (reference sequence).

The V and J genes are TRBV5-1 and TRBJ1-1; 10 bases are a match to TRBD1. The CDR3 is made up of 17 amino acids. Germline V gene sequence: CDR1 SGHRS, CDR2 YFSETQ. The J segment lost 1 base and the V segment lost 0 bases, leaving 6 bases of the junction unmatched. The chain's CDR3 is CASSLEGTGVTNTEAFF. CDR3 DNA: TGCGCCAGCAGCTTGGAGGGGACAGGGGTCACGAACACTGAAGCTTTCTTT. The variable domain in full, with the rest retrieved from reference TRBV5-1 and TRBJ1-1, is KAGVTQTPRYLIKTRGQQVTLSCSPISGHRSVSWYQQTPGQGLQFLFEYFSETQRNKGNFPGRFSGRQFSNSRSEMNVSTLELGDSALYLCASSLEGTGVTNTEAFFGQGTRLTVV.

The chain employs TRBV30 and TRBJ1-6; D call uncertain. This CDR3 spans 12 amino acids. The germline gives CDR1 GTSNPN, CDR2 SVGIG (reference sequence). The germline V and J ends were trimmed by 7 bases and 10 bases, with 14 bases remaining between them. CDR3 amino acids: CALEVGESPLHF. The CDR3 DNA follows: TGTGCCTTGGAAGTTGGGGAGTCACCCCTCCACTTT.

V and J are TRBV5-1 and TRBJ2-7; perhaps TRBD2 as D (5 bases). Germline CDR1 reads SGHRS; CDR2 reads YFSETQ. The CDR3 length is 14 residues. Trimming pared 3 bases from V and 1 base from J, leaving 11 bases between. The CDR3 sequence is CASSYRTDSYEQYF. CDR3 coding DNA: TGCGCCAGCAGCTACCGGACTGATTCCTACGAGCAGTACTTC.

This chain connects TRBV28 to TRBJ1-2; D gene unclear. The germline CDR1 and CDR2 sequences are MDHEN and SYDVKM. This CDR3 has 18 residues. The ends were cut back, 3 bases at V and 0 bases at J, with 20 bases in the middle. The CDR3 loop reads CASSLFGPGGPSNYGYTF. The CDR3 nucleotides read TGTGCCAGCAGTTTGTTCGGCCCGGGCGGGCCCTCTAACTATGGCTACACCTTC.

The V call is TRBV6-5, the J call TRBJ2-3, with no clear D. Trimming took 5 bases from V and 6 from J, leaving 15 bases between them. The CDR3 is 14 amino acids. CDR1 MNHEY and CDR2 SVGAGI come from the germline V gene. Here the CDR3 DNA reads TGTGCCAGCAGTGTGGGATTGACCGGGGATACGCAGTATTTT. Its translation: CASSVGLTGDTQYF.

The rearrangement links TRBV6-1 to TRBJ1-1; D is ambiguous. The ends were cut back, 6 bases at V and 3 bases at J, with 11 bases in the middle. Germline lookup yields CDR1 MNHNS and CDR2 SASEGT. This CDR3 region has 13 residues. The CDR3 region is CASSVLPYTEAFF. The DNA of the CDR3 is TGTGCCAGCAGCGTCCTTCCCTACACTGAAGCTTTCTTT.

The sample holds a few counts of this clone. The chain carries TRBV7-9 and TRBJ1-1; D is unresolved. Germline values: CDR1 SEHNR, CDR2 FQNEAQ (reference sequence). The CDR3 runs 12 residues. Trimming shortened V by 6 bases and J by 7 bases, and 12 bases separated the two germline ends. The CDR3 here is CASSLTEFEAFF. The CDR3 region has the DNA TGTGCCAGCAGTTTGACCGAATTTGAAGCTTTCTTT.

The rearrangement uses TRBV19 and TRBJ1-2, with 7 positions matching TRBD1. Germline V gives CDR1 LNHDA, CDR2 SQIVND (reference sequence). The CDR3 loop spans 17 amino acids. Germline trimming cut 5 bases from V and 2 bases from J; bases unmatched to any gene: 14. In DNA form, the CDR3 reads TGTGCCAGTAGTGCACTCCTAAGGGGGCTCGCGAACTATGGCTACACCTTC. It yields the protein CASSALLRGLANYGYTF.

This rearrangement joins TRBV29-1 to TRBJ2-5, with TRBD2 as a possible D gene (5 bases). This CDR3 is built from 12 residues. Trimming stripped 3 bases from V and 5 bases from J, with 10 bases between. Germline CDR1 reads SQVTM; CDR2 reads ANQGSEA. CDR3 in amino acids: CSVDRGWETQYF. CDR3 in DNA: TGCAGCGTTGATCGGGGATGGGAGACCCAGTACTTC. Complete variable domain (other parts from reference TRBV29-1 and TRBJ2-5): SAVISQKPSRDICQRGTSLTIQCQVDSQVTMMFWYRQQPGQSLTLIATANQGSEATYESGFVIDKFPISRPNLTFSTLTVSNMSPEDSSIYLCSVDRGWETQYFGPGTRLLVL.

The chain combines TRBV5-1 with TRBJ2-4, with D maybe TRBD1 (5 bases). The V gene lost 1 base and the J gene lost 0 bases, with 23 bases spanning the gap. Germline V gives CDR1 SGHRS, CDR2 YFSETQ. This CDR3 has 20 amino acids. CDR3 nucleotide sequence: TGCGCCAGCAGCTTGACCTATTTCCAGGGCCTAGACTTAGCCAAAAACATTCAGTACTTC. This sequence encodes CASSLTYFQGLDLAKNIQYF.

The V and J genes are TRBV6-1 and TRBJ1-6, with D possibly TRBD1 on 6 matching bases. Deletions cut 8 bases from V and 9 bases from J, with 17 bases between. The length of the CDR3 is 14 residues. Germline-derived CDR1 and CDR2 are MNHNS and SASEGT. The DNA of the CDR3 is TGTGCCAGCCTATGGACAGCCGAGGGTTCACCCCTCCACTTT. Its protein is CASLWTAEGSPLHF.

CDR3 in amino acids: CASSVEGGSHEQYF. CDR3 in DNA: TGTGCCAGCAGCGTAGAAGGGGGTTCCCACGAGCAGTACTTC. This chain connects TRBV9 to TRBJ2-7; a weak D match, TRBD1 (6 bases). V was trimmed by 0 bases and J by 5 bases, leaving 12 bases between them. This CDR3 has 14 residues. Germline CDR1 reads SGDLS; CDR2 reads YYNGEE.

J is TRBJ2-5 and V is TRBV6-4, with D perhaps matching TRBD1 (5 bases). Per germline, CDR1 MRHNA and CDR2 SNTAGT. Trimming shortened V by 2 bases and J by 4 bases, and 5 bases separated the two germline ends. The CDR3 totals 12 residues. CDR3 in DNA: TGTGCCAGCAGTGACAGGGGAGAGACCCAGTACTTC. This translates into CASSDRGETQYF.

The gene calls are TRBV29-1 and TRBJ2-1; D gene uncertain. Per germline, CDR1 SQVTM and CDR2 ANQGSEA. V dropped 4 bases and J dropped 0 bases, with 16 bases sitting between them. This CDR3 spans 16 amino acids. Written as DNA, the CDR3 is TGCAGCGTTGGTGAGACTGTTGAAAGCTCCTACAATGAGCAGTTCTTC. It codes for CSVGETVESSYNEQFF.

The chain uses TRBV7-3 and TRBJ2-2; 7 bases match TRBD2. Germline assignment: CDR1 SGHTA and CDR2 FQGTGA. V gave up 5 bases and J gave up 0 bases; unmatched junction bases: 6. CDR3 length equals 16 residues. The CDR3 region has the DNA TGTGCCAGCAGCCCCCTGCTAGCGGCGAACACCGGGGAGCTGTTTTTT. This sequence encodes CASSPLLAANTGELFF.

This clone was counted a single time. The chain combines TRBV6-6 with TRBJ2-7; 7 bases map to TRBD1. Trimming removed 6 bases from V and 6 bases from J; junction bases left unmatched: 14. CDR1 is MNHNY, CDR2 SVGAGI, per germline (reference sequence). CDR3 size: 15 residues. CDR3 region: CASSSTTGRLTEQYF. The CDR3 DNA reads TGTGCCAGCAGCTCGACGACAGGGCGGCTCACCGAGCAGTACTTC.

The genes are TRBV6-1 and TRBJ2-7, with TRBD1 matching 7 bases. Per the germline V gene, CDR1 is MNHNS and CDR2 is SASEGT. This CDR3 contains 15 residues. J lost 1 base, V lost 4 bases, and 7 bases had no gene match. The CDR3 DNA sequence: TGTGCCAGCAGTGCTCAACAGGGGATGTCCTACGAGCAGTACTTC. It encodes CASSAQQGMSYEQYF.

The chain couples TRBV4-3 to TRBJ2-3; D gene uncertain. The CDR3 sequence is 15 residues long. Germline CDR1 reads LGHNA; CDR2 reads YSLEER. Trimming took off 1 base at V and 4 bases at J, with 12 bases between the two ends. The CDR3 sequence: CASSQVADSADTQYF. The CDR3 coding sequence is TGCGCCAGCAGCCAAGTAGCCGACTCTGCAGATACGCAGTATTTT.

The chain has TRBV5-1 and TRBJ2-7; 7 nucleotides align to TRBD1. This CDR3 contains 14 residues. Germline V CDR1 and CDR2: SGHRS, YFSETQ. V lost 4 bases and J lost 6; bases outside the gene matches: 10. The CDR3 reads CASSPDRAGGEQYF. Here the CDR3 DNA reads TGCGCCAGCAGCCCAGACAGGGCCGGCGGCGAGCAGTACTTC.

V and J are TRBV6-6 and TRBJ1-4, with D unresolved. Per germline, CDR1 MNHNY and CDR2 SVGAGI (reference sequence). CDR3 size: 14 residues. Trimming removed 6 bases from V and 1 base from J, with 9 bases in between. CDR3 in DNA: TGTGCCAGCAGACCGACGGAAACTAATGAAAAACTGTTTTTT. It translates to CASRPTETNEKLFF.